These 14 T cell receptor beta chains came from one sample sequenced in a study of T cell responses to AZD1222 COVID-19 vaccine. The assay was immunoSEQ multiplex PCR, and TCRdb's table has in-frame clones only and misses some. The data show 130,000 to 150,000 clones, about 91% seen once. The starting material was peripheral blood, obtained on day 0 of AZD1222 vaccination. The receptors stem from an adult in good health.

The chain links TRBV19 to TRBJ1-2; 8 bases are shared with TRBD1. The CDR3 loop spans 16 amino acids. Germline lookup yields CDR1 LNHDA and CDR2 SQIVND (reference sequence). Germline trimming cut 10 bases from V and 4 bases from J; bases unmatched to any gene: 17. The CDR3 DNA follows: TGTGCCACCTGGAAGGGGCCAGGGGGCCAATCCTATGGCTACACCTTC. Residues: CATWKGPGGQSYGYTF.

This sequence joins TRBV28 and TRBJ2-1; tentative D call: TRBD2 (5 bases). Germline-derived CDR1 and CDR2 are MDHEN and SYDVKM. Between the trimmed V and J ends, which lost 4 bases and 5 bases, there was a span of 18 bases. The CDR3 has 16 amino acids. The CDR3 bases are TGTGCCAGCAGTTCGCCTCCAAGAACGGGAAACAATGAGCAGTTCTTC. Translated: CASSSPPRTGNNEQFF.

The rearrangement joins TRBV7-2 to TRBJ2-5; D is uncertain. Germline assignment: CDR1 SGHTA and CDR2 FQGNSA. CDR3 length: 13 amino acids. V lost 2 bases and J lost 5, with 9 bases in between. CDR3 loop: CASSLRPRETQYF. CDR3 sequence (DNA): TGTGCCAGCAGCTTACGGCCCCGGGAGACCCAGTACTTC.

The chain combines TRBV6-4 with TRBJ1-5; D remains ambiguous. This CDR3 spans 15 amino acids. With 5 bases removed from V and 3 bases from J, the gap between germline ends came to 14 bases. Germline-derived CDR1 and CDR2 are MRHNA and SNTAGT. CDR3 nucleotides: TGTGCCAGCAGTCCACTCCCGACCCCCAATCAGCCCCAGCATTTT. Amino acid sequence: CASSPLPTPNQPQHF.

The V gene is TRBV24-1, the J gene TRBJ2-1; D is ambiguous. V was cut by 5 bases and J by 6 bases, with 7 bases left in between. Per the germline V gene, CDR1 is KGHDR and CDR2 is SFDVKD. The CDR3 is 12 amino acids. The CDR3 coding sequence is TGTGCCACCAGTGCCTACTCCAATGAGCAGTTCTTC. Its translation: CATSAYSNEQFF.

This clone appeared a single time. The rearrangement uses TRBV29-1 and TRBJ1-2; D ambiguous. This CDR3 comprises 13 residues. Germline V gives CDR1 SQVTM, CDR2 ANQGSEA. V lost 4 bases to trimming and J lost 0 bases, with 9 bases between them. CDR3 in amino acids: CSVALLTNYGYTF. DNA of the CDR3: TGCAGCGTTGCGCTATTGACTAACTATGGCTACACCTTC.

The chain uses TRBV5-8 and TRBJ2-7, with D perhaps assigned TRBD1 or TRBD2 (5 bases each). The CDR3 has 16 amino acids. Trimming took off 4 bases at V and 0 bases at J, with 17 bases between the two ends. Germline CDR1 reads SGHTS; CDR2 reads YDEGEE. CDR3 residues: CASSMNGTALSYEQYF. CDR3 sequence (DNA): TGTGCCAGCAGCATGAACGGGACCGCCCTCTCCTACGAGCAGTACTTC.

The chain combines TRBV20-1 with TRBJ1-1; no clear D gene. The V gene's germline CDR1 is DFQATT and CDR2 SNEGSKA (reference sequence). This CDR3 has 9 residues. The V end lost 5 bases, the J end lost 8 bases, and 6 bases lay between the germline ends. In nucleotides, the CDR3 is TGCAGTGCTGATAAAGAAGCTTTCTTT. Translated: CSADKEAFF.

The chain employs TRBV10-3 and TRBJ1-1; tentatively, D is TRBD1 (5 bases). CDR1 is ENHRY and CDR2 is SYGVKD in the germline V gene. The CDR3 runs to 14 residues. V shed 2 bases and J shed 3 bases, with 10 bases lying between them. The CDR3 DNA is TGTGCCATCAGTGAGATTCAGGGAGACACTGAAGCTTTCTTT. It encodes CAISEIQGDTEAFF.

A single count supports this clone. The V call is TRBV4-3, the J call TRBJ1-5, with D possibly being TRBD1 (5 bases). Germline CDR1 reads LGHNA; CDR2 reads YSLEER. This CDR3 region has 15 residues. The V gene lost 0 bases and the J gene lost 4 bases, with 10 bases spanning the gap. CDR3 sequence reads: CASSQDLNRNQPQHF. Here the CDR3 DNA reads TGCGCCAGCAGCCAAGATCTAAACAGGAATCAGCCCCAGCATTTT.

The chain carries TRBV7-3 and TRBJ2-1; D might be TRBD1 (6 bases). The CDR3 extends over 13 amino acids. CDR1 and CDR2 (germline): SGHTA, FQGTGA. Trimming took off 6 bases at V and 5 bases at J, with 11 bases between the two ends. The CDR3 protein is CASRLQGHNEQFF. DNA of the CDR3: TGTGCCAGCAGGTTACAGGGTCACAATGAGCAGTTCTTC.

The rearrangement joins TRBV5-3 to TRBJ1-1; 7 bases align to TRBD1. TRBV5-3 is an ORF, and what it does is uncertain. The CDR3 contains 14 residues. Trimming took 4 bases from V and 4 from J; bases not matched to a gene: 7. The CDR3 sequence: CARSVGQRVTEAFF. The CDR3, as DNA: TGTGCCAGAAGCGTGGGACAGCGAGTCACTGAAGCTTTCTTT.

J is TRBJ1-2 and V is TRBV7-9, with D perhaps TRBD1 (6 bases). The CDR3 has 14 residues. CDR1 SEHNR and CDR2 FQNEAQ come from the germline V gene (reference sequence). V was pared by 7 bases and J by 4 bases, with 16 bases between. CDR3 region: CASTLEDRPYGYTF. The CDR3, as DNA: TGTGCCAGCACCTTGGAAGACAGGCCCTATGGCTACACCTTC.

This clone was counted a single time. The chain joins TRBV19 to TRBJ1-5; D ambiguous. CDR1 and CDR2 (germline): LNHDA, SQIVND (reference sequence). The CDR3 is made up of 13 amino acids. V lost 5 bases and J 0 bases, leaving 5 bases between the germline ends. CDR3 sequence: CASSPYSNQPQHF. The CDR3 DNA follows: TGTGCCAGTAGTCCATATAGCAATCAGCCCCAGCATTTT.